This T cell receptor (beta chain) appears in the sequencing data of a study of T cell responses to AZD1222 COVID-19 vaccine. In its sample, this clone was seen once. Repertoires were generated with immunoSEQ multiplex PCR, while TCRdb's copy carries only in-frame clones and drops some. The data show about 220,000 clones, 93% seen once. The CDR3 totals 16 residues. V shed 2 bases, J shed 4 bases, and the junction held 12 bases outside the gene matches. CDR1 SQVTM and CDR2 ANQGSEA come from the germline V gene. The receptor was isolated from an adult in good health. V gene TRBV29-1 combines with J gene TRBJ1-1; 8 nucleotides align to TRBD1. The sample in question was peripheral blood, obtained on day 0 of MenACWY control vaccination. This CDR3 is CSVERSGRGQGTEAFF. CDR3 coding DNA: TGCAGCGTTGAAAGGAGCGGCAGGGGGCAAGGCACTGAAGCTTTCTTT.